The 5 T cell receptor beta chains in this list originate from one sample, sequenced in a study of blood T cell repertoires in COVID-19 (TCRdb year 2020). The library relied on the immunoSEQ multiplex PCR assay. Drawn from immuneACCESS, this table holds only the in-frame rearrangements with V and J called that TCRdb kept. Clones are partly lost; checked studies trace under half to an unresolved V gene and leave the rest unexplained. Counted in this sample were tens of thousands of clones; almost 85% of them appeared once. The ten top clones hold 36% of the sample. Sequenced: peripheral blood. The receptors shown here come from a man in his 70s with acute or convalescent COVID-19.

V and J are TRBV2 and TRBJ2-7; 9 nucleotides agree with TRBD1. V shed 11 bases, J shed 7 bases, and the junction held 6 bases outside the gene matches. The CDR3 sequence is 11 residues long. Germline V gene sequence: CDR1 SNHLY, CDR2 FYNNEI. CDR3 residues: CAAGTGKEQYF. Here the CDR3 DNA reads TGTGCCGCGGGGACAGGGAAAGAGCAGTACTTC.

The genes are TRBV14 and TRBJ1-5; no clear D. Germline loops: CDR1 SGHDN, CDR2 FVKESK. This CDR3 contains 13 residues. Trimming removed 4 bases at V and 2 bases at J, with 6 bases between. CDR3 in DNA: TGTGCCAGCAGCCTTACAGGCAATCAGCCCCAGCATTTT. Its translation is CASSLTGNQPQHF.

The chain recombines TRBV14 with TRBJ1-6; maybe TRBD1 (6 bases). This CDR3 region has 13 residues. Trimming left V 5 bases short and J 12 bases short, with 14 bases between. Germline lookup yields CDR1 SGHDN and CDR2 FVKESK. The CDR3 bases are TGTGCCAGCAGCAAGACAGGCCCAGAACCCCTCCACTTT. Its protein product is CASSKTGPEPLHF.

CDR3 sequence reads: CASSLRHRGLSLSSYEQYF. CDR3 sequence (DNA): TGTGCCAGTAGTCTGCGACACAGGGGCCTCTCCCTGAGCTCCTACGAGCAGTACTTC. J is TRBJ2-7 and V is TRBV19, with 7 bases fitting TRBD1. The CDR3 is 19 residues long. Germline V gene lookup returns CDR1 LNHDA and CDR2 SQIVND (reference sequence). The V segment lost 5 bases and the J segment 0 bases; nucleotides outside the gene matches: 19.

V gene TRBV5-1 combines with J gene TRBJ1-4, with D possibly TRBD1 on 6 matching bases. Germline V gene lookup returns CDR1 SGHRS and CDR2 YFSETQ. This CDR3 is built from 14 residues. V lost 2 bases, J lost 5 bases, and 10 bases lay in between. The CDR3 loop reads CASSFGTRNEKLFF. DNA of the CDR3: TGCGCCAGCAGCTTCGGGACACGGAATGAAAAACTGTTTTTT.